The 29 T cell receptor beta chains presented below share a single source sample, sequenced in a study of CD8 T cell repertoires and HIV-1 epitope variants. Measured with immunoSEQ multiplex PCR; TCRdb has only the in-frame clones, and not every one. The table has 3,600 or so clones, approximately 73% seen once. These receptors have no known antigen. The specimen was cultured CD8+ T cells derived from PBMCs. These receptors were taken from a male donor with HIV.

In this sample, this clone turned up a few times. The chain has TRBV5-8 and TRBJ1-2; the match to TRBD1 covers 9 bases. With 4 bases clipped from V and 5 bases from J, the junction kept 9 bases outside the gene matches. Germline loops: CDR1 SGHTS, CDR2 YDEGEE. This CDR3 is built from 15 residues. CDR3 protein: CASSLGQGIPYGYTF. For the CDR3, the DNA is TGTGCCAGCAGCCTGGGACAGGGAATTCCTTATGGCTACACCTTC.

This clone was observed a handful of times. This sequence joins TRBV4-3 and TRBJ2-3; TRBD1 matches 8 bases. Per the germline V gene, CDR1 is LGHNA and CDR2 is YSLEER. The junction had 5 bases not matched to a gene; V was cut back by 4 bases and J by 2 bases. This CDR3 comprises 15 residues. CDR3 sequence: CASSLRTGITDTQYF. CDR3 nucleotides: TGCGCCAGCAGCCTCCGGACAGGGATCACAGATACGCAGTATTTT.

The CDR3 loop is CASSLLGWETQYF. CDR3 DNA sequence: TGTGCCAGCAGCTTGCTGGGGTGGGAGACCCAGTACTTC. The chain links TRBV5-6 to TRBJ2-5; no clear D. The CDR3 has 13 amino acids. The ends were cut back, 1 base at V and 5 bases at J, with 9 bases in the middle. Germline loops: CDR1 SGHDT, CDR2 YYEEEE. Based on the CDR3 plus reference TRBV5-6 and TRBJ2-5, the full variable domain is DAGVTQSPTHLIKTRGQQVTLRCSPKSGHDTVSWYQQALGQGPQFIFQYYEEEERQRGNFPDRFSGHQFPNYSSELNVNALLLGDSALYLCASSLLGWETQYFGPGTRLLVL.

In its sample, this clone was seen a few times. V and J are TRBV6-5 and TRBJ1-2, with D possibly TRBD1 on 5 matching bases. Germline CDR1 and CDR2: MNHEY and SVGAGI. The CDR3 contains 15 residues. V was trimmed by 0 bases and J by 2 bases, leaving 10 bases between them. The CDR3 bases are TGTGCCAGCAGTTACTCGGGGGGTACCAACTATGGCTACACCTTC. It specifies CASSYSGGTNYGYTF.

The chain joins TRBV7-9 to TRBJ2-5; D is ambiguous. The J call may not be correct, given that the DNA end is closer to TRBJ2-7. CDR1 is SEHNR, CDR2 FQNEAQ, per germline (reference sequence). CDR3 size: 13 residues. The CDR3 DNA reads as TGTGCCAGCAGCTACCCTAGCTCCTACGAGCAGTACTTC. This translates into CASSYPSSYEQYF.

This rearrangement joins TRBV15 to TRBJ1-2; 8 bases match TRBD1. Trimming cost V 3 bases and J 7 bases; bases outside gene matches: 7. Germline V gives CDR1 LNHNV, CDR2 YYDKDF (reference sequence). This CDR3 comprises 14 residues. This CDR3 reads CATSRATGERGYTF. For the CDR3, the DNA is TGTGCCACCAGCAGGGCGACAGGGGAACGTGGCTACACCTTC. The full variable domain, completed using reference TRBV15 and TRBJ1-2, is DAMVIQNPRYQVTQFGKPVTLSCSQTLNHNVMYWYQQKSSQAPKLLFHYYDKDFNNEADTPDNFQSRRPNTSFCFLDIRSPGLGDTAMYLCATSRATGERGYTFGSGTRLTVV.

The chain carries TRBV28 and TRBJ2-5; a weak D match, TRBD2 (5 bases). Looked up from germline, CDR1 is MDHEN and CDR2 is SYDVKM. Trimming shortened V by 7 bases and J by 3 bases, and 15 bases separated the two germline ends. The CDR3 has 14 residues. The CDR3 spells CASIAEDGEETQYF. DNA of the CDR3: TGTGCCAGCATTGCCGAGGACGGGGAAGAGACCCAGTACTTC.

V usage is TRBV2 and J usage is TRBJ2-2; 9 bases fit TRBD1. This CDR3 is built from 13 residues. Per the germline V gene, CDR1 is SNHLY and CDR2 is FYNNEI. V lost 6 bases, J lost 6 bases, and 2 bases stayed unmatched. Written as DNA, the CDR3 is TGTGCCAGCAGGGGGACAGGGCCCGGGGAGCTGTTTTTT. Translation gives CASRGTGPGELFF. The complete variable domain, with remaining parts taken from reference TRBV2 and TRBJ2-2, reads EPEVTQTPSHQVTQMGQEVILRCVPISNHLYFYWYRQILGQKVEFLVSFYNNEISEKSEIFDDQFSVERPDGSNFTLKIRSTKLEDSAMYFCASRGTGPGELFFGEGSRLTVL.

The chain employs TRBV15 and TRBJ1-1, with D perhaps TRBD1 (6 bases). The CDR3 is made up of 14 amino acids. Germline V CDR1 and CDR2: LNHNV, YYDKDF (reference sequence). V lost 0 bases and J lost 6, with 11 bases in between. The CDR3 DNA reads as TGTGCCACCAGCAGAGATCGGGACATCTCTGAAGCTTTCTTT. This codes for CATSRDRDISEAFF.

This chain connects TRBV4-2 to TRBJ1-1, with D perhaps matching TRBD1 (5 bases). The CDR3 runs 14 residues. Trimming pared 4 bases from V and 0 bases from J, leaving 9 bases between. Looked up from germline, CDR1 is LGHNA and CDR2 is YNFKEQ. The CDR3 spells CASSRDSLNTEAFF. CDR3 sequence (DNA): TGTGCCAGCAGCCGCGACAGCTTGAACACTGAAGCTTTCTTT.

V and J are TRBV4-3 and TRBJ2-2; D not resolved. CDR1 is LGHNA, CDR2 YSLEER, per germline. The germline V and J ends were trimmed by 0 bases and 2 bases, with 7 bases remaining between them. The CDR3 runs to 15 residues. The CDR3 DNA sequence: TGCGCCAGCAGCCAAGACGGGTCTAACACCGGGGAGCTGTTTTTT. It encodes CASSQDGSNTGELFF.

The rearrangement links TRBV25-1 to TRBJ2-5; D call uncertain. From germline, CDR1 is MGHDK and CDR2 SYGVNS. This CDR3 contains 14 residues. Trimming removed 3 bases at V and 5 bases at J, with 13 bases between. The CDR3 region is CASSETVKGETQYF. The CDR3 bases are TGTGCCAGCAGTGAGACCGTGAAGGGCGAGACCCAGTACTTC.

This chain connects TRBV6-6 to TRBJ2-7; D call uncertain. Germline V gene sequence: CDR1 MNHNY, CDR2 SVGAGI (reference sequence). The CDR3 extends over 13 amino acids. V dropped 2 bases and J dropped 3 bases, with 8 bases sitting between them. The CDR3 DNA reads TGTGCCAGCAGTTACCTACAGATCTACGAGCAGTACTTC. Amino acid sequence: CASSYLQIYEQYF.

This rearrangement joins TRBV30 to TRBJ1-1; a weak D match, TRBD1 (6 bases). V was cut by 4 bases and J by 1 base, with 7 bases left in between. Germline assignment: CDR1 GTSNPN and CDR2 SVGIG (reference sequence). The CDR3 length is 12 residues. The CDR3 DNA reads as TGTGCCTGGACGGGGGCGAACACTGAAGCTTTCTTT. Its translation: CAWTGANTEAFF.

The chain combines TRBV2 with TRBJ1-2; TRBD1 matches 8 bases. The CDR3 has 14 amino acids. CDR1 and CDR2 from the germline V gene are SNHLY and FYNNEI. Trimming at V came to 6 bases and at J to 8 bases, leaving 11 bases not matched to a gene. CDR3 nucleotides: TGTGCCAGCAGCCTAGGACAGGGACTGTTGGGCTACACCTTC. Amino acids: CASSLGQGLLGYTF.

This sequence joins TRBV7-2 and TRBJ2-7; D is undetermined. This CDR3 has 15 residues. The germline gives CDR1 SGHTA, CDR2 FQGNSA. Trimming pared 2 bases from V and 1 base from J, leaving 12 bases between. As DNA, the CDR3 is TGTGCCAGCAGCTTATTGTCAACCTCATCCTACGAGCAGTACTTC. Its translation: CASSLLSTSSYEQYF.

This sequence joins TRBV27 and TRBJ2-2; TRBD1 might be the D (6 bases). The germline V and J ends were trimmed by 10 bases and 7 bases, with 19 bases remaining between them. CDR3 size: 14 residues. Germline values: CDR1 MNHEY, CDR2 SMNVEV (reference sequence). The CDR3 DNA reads TGTGCCACCAGGGTCAGGGGTCCTAACGGGGAGCTGTTTTTT. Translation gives CATRVRGPNGELFF.

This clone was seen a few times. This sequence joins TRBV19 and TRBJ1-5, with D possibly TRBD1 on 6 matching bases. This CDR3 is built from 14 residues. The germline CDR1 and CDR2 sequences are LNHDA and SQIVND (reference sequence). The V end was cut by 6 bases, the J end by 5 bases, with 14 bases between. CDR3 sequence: CASSPGTPYQPQHF. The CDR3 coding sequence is TGTGCCAGTAGCCCCGGGACACCATATCAGCCCCAGCATTTT. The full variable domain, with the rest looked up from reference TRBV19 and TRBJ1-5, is DGGITQSPKYLFRKEGQNVTLSCEQNLNHDAMYWYRQDPGQGLRLIYYSQIVNDFQKGDIAEGYSVSREKKESFPLTVTSAQKNPTAFYLCASSPGTPYQPQHFGDGTRLSIL.

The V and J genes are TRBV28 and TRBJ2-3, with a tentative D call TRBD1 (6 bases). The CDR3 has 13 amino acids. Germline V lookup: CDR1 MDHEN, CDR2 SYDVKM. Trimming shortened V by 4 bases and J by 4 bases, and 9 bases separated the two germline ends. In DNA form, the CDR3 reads TGTGCCAGCAGTTGGACAGCCGCAGATACGCAGTATTTT. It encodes CASSWTAADTQYF.

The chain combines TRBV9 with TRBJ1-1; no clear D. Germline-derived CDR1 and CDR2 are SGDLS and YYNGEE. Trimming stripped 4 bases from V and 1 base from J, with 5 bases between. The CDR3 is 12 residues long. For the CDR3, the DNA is TGTGCCAGCAGCACGTCGAACACTGAAGCTTTCTTT. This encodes CASSTSNTEAFF.

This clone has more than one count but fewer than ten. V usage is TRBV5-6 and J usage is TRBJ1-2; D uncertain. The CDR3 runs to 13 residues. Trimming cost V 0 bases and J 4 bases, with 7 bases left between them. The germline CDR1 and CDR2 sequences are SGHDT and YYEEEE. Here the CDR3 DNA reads TGTGCCAGCAGCTTGGGGGAGCTCTATGGCTACACCTTC. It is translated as CASSLGELYGYTF.

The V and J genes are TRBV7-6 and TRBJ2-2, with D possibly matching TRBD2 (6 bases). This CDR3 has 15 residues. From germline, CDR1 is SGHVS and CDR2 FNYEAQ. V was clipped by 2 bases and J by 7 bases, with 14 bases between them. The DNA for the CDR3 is TGTGCCAGCAGCTTAAGTGGAGGGGCGGGCGGGGAGCTGTTTTTT. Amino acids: CASSLSGGAGGELFF.

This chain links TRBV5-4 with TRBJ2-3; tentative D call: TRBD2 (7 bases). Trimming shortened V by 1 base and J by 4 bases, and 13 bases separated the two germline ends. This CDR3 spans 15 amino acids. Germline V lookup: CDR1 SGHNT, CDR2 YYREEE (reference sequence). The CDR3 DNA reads TGTGCCAGCAGCTTGTCGGCGGGGGCACCAGATACGCAGTATTTT. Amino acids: CASSLSAGAPDTQYF.

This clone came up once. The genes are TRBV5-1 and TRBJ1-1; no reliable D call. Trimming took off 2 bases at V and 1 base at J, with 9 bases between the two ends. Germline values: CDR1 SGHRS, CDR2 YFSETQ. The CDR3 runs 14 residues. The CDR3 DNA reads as TGCGCCAGCAGCTTTGGGTGGGAGAACACTGAAGCTTTCTTT. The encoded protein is CASSFGWENTEAFF.

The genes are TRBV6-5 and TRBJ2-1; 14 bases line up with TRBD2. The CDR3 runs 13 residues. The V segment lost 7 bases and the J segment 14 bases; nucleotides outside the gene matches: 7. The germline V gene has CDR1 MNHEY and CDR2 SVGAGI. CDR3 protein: CASTQGLAGVEFF. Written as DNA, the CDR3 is TGTGCCAGCACCCAGGGACTAGCGGGAGTAGAGTTCTTC.

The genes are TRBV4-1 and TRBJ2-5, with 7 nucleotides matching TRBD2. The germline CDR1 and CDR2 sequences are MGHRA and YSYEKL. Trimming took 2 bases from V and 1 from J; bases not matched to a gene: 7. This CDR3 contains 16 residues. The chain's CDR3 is CASSQPLLASQETQYF. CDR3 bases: TGCGCCAGCAGCCAACCCCTACTAGCGAGCCAAGAGACCCAGTACTTC.

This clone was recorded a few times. CDR3 bases: TGTGCCAGTAGTCCAAGTACAGGGAACTATGGCTACACCTTC. It specifies CASSPSTGNYGYTF. The chain is built from TRBV19 and TRBJ1-2; a weak D match, TRBD1 (6 bases). From germline, CDR1 is LNHDA and CDR2 SQIVND (reference sequence). The CDR3 totals 14 residues. Trimming removed 5 bases from V and 2 bases from J, with 12 bases in between.

DNA for the CDR3: TGCGCCAGCAGCCCGGACGCGAACACTGAAGCTTTCTTT. This sequence encodes CASSPDANTEAFF. The rearrangement uses TRBV10-2 and TRBJ1-1, with D uncertain. Germline values: CDR1 WSHSY, CDR2 SAAADI. This CDR3 is built from 13 residues. The V end lost 6 bases, the J end lost 1 base, and 9 bases lay between the germline ends.

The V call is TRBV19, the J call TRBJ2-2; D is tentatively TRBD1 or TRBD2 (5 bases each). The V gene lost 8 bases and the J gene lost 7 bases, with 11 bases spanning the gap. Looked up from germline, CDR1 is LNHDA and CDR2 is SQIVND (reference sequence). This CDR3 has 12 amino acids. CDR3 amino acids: CASGGLNGELFF. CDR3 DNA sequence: TGTGCCAGTGGGGGTTTGAACGGGGAGCTGTTTTTT.